This TCR beta chain was documented in a study of CD8 T cells in Susac syndrome (dated by TCRdb to about 2019). Study-level background: Among the Susac syndrome patients who were sequenced, clinically active disease was present in about 6 and clinical remission was observed in fewer than 10. At the time of blood withdrawal, Susac syndrome patients were either therapy-naive, taking corticosteroids (with some also receiving IVIg), or on IVIg alone. Repertoire sequencing was used to test whether CD8+ T cell activation and differentiation in Susac syndrome was antigen driven.

The paper's findings and limits, for the study overall: The study acknowledged that relatively few individuals were included in the TCR sequencing and HLA analysis. In the CD4+ T cell repertoire of Susac syndrome patients, clonal expansion was not detected.

Trimming takes 5 bases off V and 8 bases off J; junction bases not matched to a gene: 6. The CDR3 runs 14 residues from the cysteine to the phenylalanine. Only the CDR3 DNA stays, 42 bases, in frame from base 1. The germline V gene (reference sequence) supplies CDR1 DFQATT and CDR2 SNEGSKA. Regarding this clonotype: Its antigen specificity is not known. No base quality information exists; no much larger clone differs at one position.

RNA was extracted using the RNeasy kit, and roughly 0.5 to 1 microgram was reverse transcribed with random hexamers. The immunoSEQ multiplex PCR assay, which covers 54 Vbeta and 13 Jbeta segments, was used to amplify TCR beta CDR3 regions. To correct PCR amplification bias, a synthetic template baseline was used for both primer optimization and computational correction. For the original study's pipeline: Only productive sequences were kept, with reads annotated to V, D and J genes according to IMGT and analyzed in immunoSEQ Analyzer. Clonality was calculated as one minus the Shannon entropy normalized by log2 of the number of productive unique sequences. Public and private clones were assessed among the 100 most prevalent clones of each patient and control. A clone was defined as Susac-specific if it was absent from the healthy and MS cohorts, from some 980 published viral clones and from other ImmuneACCESS disease sequences. Through fastp at Q25 and MiXCR, TCRdb rebuilt clones from the public reads, retaining in-frame beta chains. Entries are consolidated by CDR3 protein sequence, retaining the most common genes and DNA. The V and J calls were determined by TCRdb, not by the authors. This sample has some 240,000 distinct CDR3 sequences in its table, and 90% to 96% of those were observed once. The biggest ten clones account for 0.1% of the sample.

Peripheral blood CD8+ and CD4+ T cells from healthy donors, Susac syndrome patients and multiple sclerosis patients were profiled by high-throughput TCR beta sequencing. Recently defined diagnostic criteria for definite or probable disease were met by the Susac syndrome patients. Bulk CD8+ and CD4+ T cells were purified by magnetic negative isolation, while CD8+ TEMRA cells were enriched using FACS. Blood was collected in EDTA tubes and processed within 24 hours, with PBMCs isolated through density gradient centrifugation. PBMCs destined for TCR sequencing were cryopreserved in liquid nitrogen and later thawed in a 37 °C water bath. The sorted or isolated CD4+, CD8+ and CD8+ TEMRA cells reached a purity of at least 90%.

The clonotype originates from a human donor with Susac syndrome. The sequence links TRBV20-1 to TRBJ1-4; 12 middle bases align to TRBD1. Sequencing was done on a sample of CD4+ T cells from PBMCs. The CDR3 amino acid sequence is: CSAQGQGAGEKLFF. The DNA sequence is as follows: TGCAGTGCTCAGGGACAGGGGGCAGGGGAAAAACTGTTTTTT.